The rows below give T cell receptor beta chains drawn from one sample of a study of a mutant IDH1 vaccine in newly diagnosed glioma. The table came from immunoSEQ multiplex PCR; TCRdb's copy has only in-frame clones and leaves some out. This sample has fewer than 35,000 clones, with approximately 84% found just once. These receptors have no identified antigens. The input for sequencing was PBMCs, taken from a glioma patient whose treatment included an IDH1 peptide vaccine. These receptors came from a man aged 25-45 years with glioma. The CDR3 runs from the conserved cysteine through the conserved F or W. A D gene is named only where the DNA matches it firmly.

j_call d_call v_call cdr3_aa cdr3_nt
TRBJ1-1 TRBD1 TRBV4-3 CASSQVWGQGAEAFF TGCGCCAGCAGCCAAGTCTGGGGACAGGGGGCTGAGGCTTTCTTT
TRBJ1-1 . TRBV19 CASSEGVTEAFF TGTGCCAGTAGTGAGGGGGTAACTGAAGCTTTCTTT
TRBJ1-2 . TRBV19 CASSIGPGRDYGYTF TGTGCCAGTAGTATCGGCCCAGGGCGCGACTATGGCTACACCTTC
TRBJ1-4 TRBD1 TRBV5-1 CASSPGTGSLATNEKLFF TGCGCCAGCAGCCCGGGGACAGGGAGCCTTGCAACTAATGAAAAACTGTTTTTT
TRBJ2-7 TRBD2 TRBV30 CAWGRGLAGAYEQYF TGTGCCTGGGGGCGGGGACTAGCGGGGGCCTACGAGCAGTACTTC
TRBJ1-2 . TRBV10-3 CAISLNGDYGYTF TGTGCCATCAGTTTAAACGGTGACTATGGCTACACCTTC
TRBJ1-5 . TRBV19 CASSVDRHQPQHF TGTGCCAGTAGTGTCGACAGGCATCAGCCCCAGCATTTT
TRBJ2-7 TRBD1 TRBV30 CAWGTGASYEQYF TGTGCCTGGGGGACAGGGGCGTCCTACGAGCAGTACTTC
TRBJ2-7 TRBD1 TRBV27 CASSLGTDFGEQYF TGTGCCAGCAGTTTAGGGACAGACTTCGGCGAGCAGTACTTC
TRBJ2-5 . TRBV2 CASNPRGRGETQYF TGTGCCAGCAACCCGAGGGGCAGGGGAGAGACCCAGTACTTC
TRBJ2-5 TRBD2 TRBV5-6 CASSPSGLAGGLETQYF TGTGCCAGCAGCCCTTCCGGTCTAGCGGGGGGGCTAGAGACCCAGTACTTC
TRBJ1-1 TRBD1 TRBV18 CASSPQWTGSRNTEAFF TGTGCCAGCTCACCACAATGGACAGGCTCGCGAAACACTGAAGCTTTCTTT
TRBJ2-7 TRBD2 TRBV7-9 CASSLSASGIGEQYF TGTGCCAGCAGCTTATCAGCTAGCGGGATTGGTGAGCAGTACTTC
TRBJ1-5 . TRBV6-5 CASSYSDGDNQPQHF TGTGCCAGCAGTTACTCGGACGGGGATAATCAGCCCCAGCATTTT
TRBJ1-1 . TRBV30 CAWRGGLLTEAFF TGTGCCTGGAGAGGGGGGCTTTTGACTGAAGCTTTCTTT
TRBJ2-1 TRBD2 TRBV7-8 CASSLKLAGGFEQFF TGTGCCAGCAGCTTAAAGTTAGCGGGAGGGTTCGAGCAGTTCTTC
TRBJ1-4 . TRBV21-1 CASSKTETNEKLFF TGTGCCAGCAGCAAGACAGAAACTAATGAAAAACTGTTTTTT
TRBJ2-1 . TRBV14 CATRRQGGEDEQFF TGTGCCACCCGAAGGCAGGGGGGCGAGGATGAGCAGTTCTTC
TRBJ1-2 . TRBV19 CASSIRYQDGYTF TGTGCCAGTAGTATAAGGTACCAGGATGGCTACACCTTC
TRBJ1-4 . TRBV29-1 CSVEGGWESHRKLFF TGCAGCGTTGAAGGGGGATGGGAATCCCATAGGAAACTGTTTTTT
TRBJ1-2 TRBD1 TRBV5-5 CASSRGQSMNYGYTF TGTGCCAGCAGCCGGGGACAGTCGATGAACTATGGCTACACCTTC
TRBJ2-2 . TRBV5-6 CASSQVLQSTGELFF TGTGCCAGCAGCCAAGTGTTACAGTCCACCGGGGAGCTGTTTTTT
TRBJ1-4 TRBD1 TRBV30 CAWSIRSGTVDEKLFF TGTGCCTGGAGTATTAGGTCGGGGACAGTTGATGAAAAACTGTTTTTT